This TCR beta chain came from a study of post-analysis software for immune sequencing data. Study-wide context: The study covered relapsing-remitting, secondary progressive and progressive-relapsing courses of multiple sclerosis.

Study-wide results and caveats: Among 5 or 6 TRBV segments more frequent in patients than controls were TRBV5-6, TRBV5-1 and TRBV20-1. Multiple sclerosis was associated with a significant reduction in normalized Chao1 diversity relative to controls. Samples made in the same batch grouped tightly together by F measure.

The junction had 10 bases not matched to a gene; V was cut back by 6 bases and J by 4 bases. The CDR3 contains 14 residues. Germline V gives CDR1 SQVTM, CDR2 ANQGSEA. This clonotype was counted between two and nine times. What it binds is unknown. Prepared libraries of TCR beta cDNA carried unique molecular identifiers. Via MiXCR, TCRdb re-called the PCR reads, giving one row per CDR3 protein. The data contain about 820,000 distinct CDR3 sequences, roughly half of them singletons. The sequenced material came from blood. The clonotype comes from a girl between 10 and 17 years old with multiple sclerosis. The chain carries TRBV29-1 and TRBJ1-2; 8 bases are shared with TRBD1. The CDR3 DNA reads TGCAGCGTGGCCCACAGGGGGGAGGGCTATGGCTACACCTTC. This gives the protein CSVAHRGEGYGYTF.